What follows is one TCR beta chain and its context. The sample is drawn from a study of blood T cell repertoires in COVID-19. Across the whole study: From T cells, B-cell-depleted T cells, or PBMCs came the material, which was cDNA or gDNA.

The CDR3 has 14 residues. V lost 3 bases to trimming and J lost 6 bases; unmatched junction nucleotides: 8. Germline V gene lookup returns CDR1 SQVTM and CDR2 ANQGSEA. The table came from immunoSEQ multiplex PCR; TCRdb's copy has only in-frame clones and leaves some out. The table lists 150,000 to 180,000 clones, 70% to 85% of them singletons. The sample comprised peripheral blood. The chain has TRBV29-1 and TRBJ2-7, with 10 positions matching TRBD1. The sequence came from a woman aged 50 to 65 with acute or convalescent COVID-19. The CDR3 here is CSVERDRGYGEQYF. In nucleotides, the CDR3 is TGCAGCGTTGAGAGGGACAGGGGCTACGGCGAGCAGTACTTC.